Listed below are T cell receptor beta chains from one sample, sequenced in a study of T cells expressing NK-cell markers. With the 5' RACE reads reprocessed, TCRdb shows one record per CDR3 protein and no DNA. In all, the sample yields about 410,000 distinct CDR3 sequences. Sequencing was done on a sample of blood T cells: a sorted CD56 or NKG2C T cell subset, CD4+ or CD8+ T cells, or bulk PBMC T cells (not recorded which). The source of these receptors is a woman aged 45 to 65 in good health. The CDR3 runs from the conserved cysteine through the conserved F or W.

15	TRBV20-1	TRBJ2-2	CSARDRVVNTGELFF
15	TRBV5-1	TRBJ2-2	CASSAEGPGTGELFF
17	TRBV5-1	TRBJ2-5	CASSSASGLAATETQYF
12	TRBV10-3	TRBJ2-7	CAISVTGNEQYF
15	TRBV5-1	TRBJ1-4	CASSRNQGPNEKLFF
17	TRBV7-8	TRBJ2-5	CASSLVGGGYYQETQYF
16	TRBV25-1	TRBJ2-5	CASSEWGLGGQETQYF
14	TRBV3-1	TRBJ2-4	CASSQGLVGNIQYF
15	TRBV29-1	TRBJ2-1	CSVEPGTRNYNEQFF
14	TRBV6-5	TRBJ1-5	CASSQGDIRQPQHF
15	TRBV10-3	TRBJ2-7	CAIRTGTMVQGEQYF
16	TRBV7-7	TRBJ2-3	CASSAGTSGSGDTQYF
13	TRBV27	TRBJ1-2	CASSLEGGSGYTF
16	TRBV5-1	TRBJ2-7	CASSSSGRAYVYEQYF
13	TRBV6-5	TRBJ2-2	CASNPTRAGELFF
13	TRBV20-1	TRBJ1-5	CSAIKGVRQPQHF
17	TRBV5-6	TRBJ2-4	CASSFSPGQLAKNIQYF
18	TRBV11-3	TRBJ2-2	CASSLTLRLAGGTGELFF
19	TRBV6-9	TRBJ2-1	CASSYPHGEQGRPYNEQFF
15	TRBV14	TRBJ2-3	CASSPTGTSLRGQYF
14	TRBV7-6	TRBJ1-3	CASSLVDSGNTIYF
15	TRBV24-1	TRBJ2-2	CATAWDRGPTGELFF
13	TRBV5-1	TRBJ2-5	CASSLRTGETQYF
15	TRBV4-1	TRBJ2-7	CATRQVGGSYYEQYF
11	TRBV29-1	TRBJ1-1	CSFIYRFEAFF
13	TRBV12-3/TRBV12-4	TRBJ1-2	CASSLLPQGGYTF
15	TRBV7-3	TRBJ2-6	CASSLLGAGANVLTF
15	TRBV6-5	TRBJ2-1	CASSWGGLGKEEQFF
15	TRBV5-1	TRBJ1-1	CASSLPGAETTEAFF
15	TRBV5-1	TRBJ1-1	CASSLIPQRGFEAFF
11	TRBV30	TRBJ1-1	CAWQQGAEAFF
14	TRBV6-6	TRBJ2-1	CASSYPERDNEQFF
13	TRBV14	TRBJ2-1	CASSQEAGNGMFF
12	TRBV20-1	TRBJ2-5	CSAGQTTGAQYF
14	TRBV2	TRBJ1-1	CASSELQGGTEAFF
15	TRBV24-1	TRBJ1-1	CATSEGTGVNTEAFF
15	TRBV20-1	TRBJ2-2	CSARTSGIRSGELFF
17	TRBV7-6	TRBJ2-4	CASSLAQGWGPKNIQYF
15	TRBV7-9	TRBJ1-1	CASSHLLGWDTEAFF
15	TRBV12-3/TRBV12-4	TRBJ2-1	CASIPGLRPLYEQFF
13	TRBV25-1	TRBJ1-5	CASSEPGGQPQHF
13	TRBV5-1	TRBJ2-1	CASSPWGEHEQFF
15	TRBV15	TRBJ2-1	CATSARTGPYNEQFF
19	TRBV21-1	TRBJ2-1	CASRLVPGQGANRRNEQFF
13	TRBV5-6	TRBJ2-1	CASSSVSYNEQFF
18	TRBV7-9	TRBJ2-2	CASSSPSGGESLTGELFF
15	TRBV14	TRBJ2-1	CASSQRFKGSAEQFF
15	TRBV9	TRBJ2-5	CASSFGALPQETQYF
15	TRBV4-2	TRBJ2-2	CASSQGTGDTGELFF
14	TRBV27	TRBJ2-1	CATSRGQGNNEQFF
15	TRBV20-1	TRBJ2-6	CSAVMDTSGANVLTF
17	TRBV5-6	TRBJ2-2	CASSLERSTKHTGELFF
18	TRBV6-2/TRBV6-3	TRBJ2-1	CASSYETSGRSNYNEQFF
16	TRBV5-6	TRBJ2-1	CASSFQTSGRYNEQFF
13	TRBV6-2/TRBV6-3	TRBJ2-4	CASSYERLGIQYF
17	TRBV7-8	TRBJ2-5	CASSSEQREWRQETQYF
20	TRBV12-3/TRBV12-4	TRBJ2-4	CASSRPQVDRAFLAKNIQYF
11	TRBV5-1	TRBJ2-1	CASSLRQSKFF
18	TRBV11-2	TRBJ1-3	CASSLTRIRGPSGNTIYF
16	TRBV24-1	TRBJ2-3	CATSVGENWSTDTQYF